These T cell receptor beta chains were read from a single sample in a study of shared clonotypes between healthy human individuals. Only in-frame clones appear in the TCRdb table, and some are missing; sequencing was by immunoSEQ multiplex PCR. The table shows 150,000 to 200,000 clones, with roughly 93% occurring only once. Sequencing used naive CD4+ T cells sorted from blood. The receptors here all came from a woman in her twenties or thirties in good health. Both conserved end residues are part of each CDR3. D genes are given only for firm matches. Clone size is given for some rows only: seen once, a few or many times, or a class if the clone is expanded.

abundance,v_gene,d_gene,j_gene,CDR3nt,CDR3aa
NA,TRBV28,NA,TRBJ1-5,TGTGCCAGCAGTTTGGCTTTTTTTAGGGCAAGGGGCAATCAGCCCCAGCATTTT,CASSLAFFRARGNQPQHF
few,TRBV19,NA,TRBJ1-1,TGTGCCAGTAGTTTGGGCGGACACACTGAAGCTTTCTTT,CASSLGGHTEAFF
once,TRBV29-1,NA,TRBJ2-1,TGCAGCGTCACGATTTTACGCTCCTACAATGAGCAGTTCTTC,CSVTILRSYNEQFF
NA,TRBV15,NA,TRBJ2-7,TGTGCCACCAGCAACCGACTAGTCACCCACGAGCAGTACTTC,CATSNRLVTHEQYF
NA,TRBV29-1,NA,TRBJ1-2,TGCAGCGCATCCGGGACGGGGTATGGCTACACCTTC,CSASGTGYGYTF
once,TRBV12-5,NA,TRBJ2-3,TGTGCTAGTGGTTTGTCCTCCAAGAGAGGGGTTTTCACAGATACGCAGTATTTT,CASGLSSKRGVFTDTQYF
NA,TRBV7-2,TRBD2,TRBJ2-7,TGTGCCAGCAGCTTGCAGCGGGAGATGTCCTACGAGCAGTACTTC,CASSLQREMSYEQYF
NA,TRBV18,TRBD1,TRBJ1-5,TGTGCCAGCTCACCAGCAGGGGGAGATCAGCCCCAGCATTTT,CASSPAGGDQPQHF
NA,TRBV28,NA,TRBJ2-7,TGTGCCAGCAGTTCCCTTGGACGGGAAGCCTACGAGCAGTACTTC,CASSSLGREAYEQYF
NA,TRBV29-1,NA,TRBJ1-1,TGCAGCGGGTGCCCAGCCCCGGGGGAAGCTTTCTTT,CSGCPAPGEAFF
once,TRBV5-1,NA,TRBJ2-5,TGCGCCAGCAGCGCTCGGGGTATCAACACTGCAGAGACCCAGTACTTC,CASSARGINTAETQYF
once,TRBV7-6,NA,TRBJ1-1,TGTGCCAGCAGCGCCCGGGCGACTGAAGCTTTCTTT,CASSARATEAFF
NA,TRBV19,TRBD1,TRBJ2-7,TGTGCCAGCAACACCAAGTCCGGGACAGGGGTCGAGCAGTACTTC,CASNTKSGTGVEQYF
NA,TRBV5-1,NA,TRBJ2-7,TGCGCCAGCAGTACCCTGTCGGCTGTCTCGGGCCAGGGGAAGGGCGAGCAGTACTTC,CASSTLSAVSGQGKGEQYF
NA,TRBV27,TRBD1,TRBJ2-7,TGTGCCAGCAGTAGGGGACAGGGGGTTTTCGAGCAGTACTTC,CASSRGQGVFEQYF
NA,TRBV14,NA,TRBJ1-2,TGTGCCAGCAGCCGACAGGTCGACTATGGCTACACCTTC,CASSRQVDYGYTF
NA,TRBV27,NA,TRBJ2-1,TGTGCCAGCAGTTTTTCACGGAACCGAAACAATGAGCAGTTCTTC,CASSFSRNRNNEQFF
NA,TRBV11-2,NA,TRBJ2-3,TGTGCCAGCAGCTCGATTAGGACCCCCGGGGCAGATACGCAGTATTTT,CASSSIRTPGADTQYF
few,TRBV28,NA,TRBJ1-5,TGTGCCAGCAGTTTCGGGGTCCAGCCCCAGCATTTT,CASSFGVQPQHF
once,TRBV7-2,TRBD1,TRBJ2-7,TGTGCCAGCAGCAGAAAAGGACAGGGGGAGCAGTACTTC,CASSRKGQGEQYF
NA,TRBV10-3,TRBD1,TRBJ2-7,TGTGCCATCAGTGCCTTGACAGGGGGTTCAACCTACGAGCAGTACTTC,CAISALTGGSTYEQYF
NA,TRBV27,NA,TRBJ1-2,TGTGCCAGCAGTCCCCAGTCAGGGGTAGCCAACTATGGCTACACCTTC,CASSPQSGVANYGYTF
NA,TRBV5-6,NA,TRBJ2-7,TGTGCCAGCAGCCCCTTTTCACTATCAGCCCACGAGCAGTACTTC,CASSPFSLSAHEQYF
NA,TRBV28,NA,TRBJ2-3,TGTGCCAGCAGCATTCGACTAGGATTGAGCACAGATACGCAGTATTTT,CASSIRLGLSTDTQYF
NA,TRBV1,NA,TRBJ1-5,TGCACCAGCAGCCAGGGACAGGGGGTAGGTCAGCCCCAGCATTTT,CTSSQGQGVGQPQHF
NA,TRBV28,NA,TRBJ2-7,TGTGCCAGCAGTTTTGGCGGGATCGCCTACGAGCAGTACTTC,CASSFGGIAYEQYF
once,TRBV28,NA,TRBJ1-3,TGTGCCAGCAGAAGGACGGTTATCTCTGGAAACACCATATATTTT,CASRRTVISGNTIYF